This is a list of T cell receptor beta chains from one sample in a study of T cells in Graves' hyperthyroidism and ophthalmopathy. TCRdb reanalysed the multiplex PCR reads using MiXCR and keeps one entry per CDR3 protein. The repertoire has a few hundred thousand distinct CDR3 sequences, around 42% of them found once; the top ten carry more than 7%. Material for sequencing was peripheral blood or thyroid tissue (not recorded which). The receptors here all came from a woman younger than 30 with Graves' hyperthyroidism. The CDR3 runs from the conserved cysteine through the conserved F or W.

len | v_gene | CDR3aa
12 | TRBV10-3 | CAISSGTGELFF
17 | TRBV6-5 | CASSHTRLAVSTDTQYF
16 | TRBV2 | CASSPPPGGIQETQYF
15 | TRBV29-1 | CSVNGGGAGTGELFF
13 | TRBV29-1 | CSLWRTGGETQYF
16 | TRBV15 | CATSSRVDSGANVLTF
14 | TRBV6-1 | CASSRDRGTYEQYF
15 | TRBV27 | CASSSPGAGGNTIYF
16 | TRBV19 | CASSKEGRRSNYGYTF
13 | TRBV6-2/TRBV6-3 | CASQNLQNQPQHF
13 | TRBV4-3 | CASSDSDRFEAFF
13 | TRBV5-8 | CASSGDRGNRYTF
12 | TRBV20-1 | CSDPRQQETQYF
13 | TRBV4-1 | CASGREAGNTIYF
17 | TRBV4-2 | CASSLDGGTGSLETQYF
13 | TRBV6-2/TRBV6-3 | CASSETGIWELFF